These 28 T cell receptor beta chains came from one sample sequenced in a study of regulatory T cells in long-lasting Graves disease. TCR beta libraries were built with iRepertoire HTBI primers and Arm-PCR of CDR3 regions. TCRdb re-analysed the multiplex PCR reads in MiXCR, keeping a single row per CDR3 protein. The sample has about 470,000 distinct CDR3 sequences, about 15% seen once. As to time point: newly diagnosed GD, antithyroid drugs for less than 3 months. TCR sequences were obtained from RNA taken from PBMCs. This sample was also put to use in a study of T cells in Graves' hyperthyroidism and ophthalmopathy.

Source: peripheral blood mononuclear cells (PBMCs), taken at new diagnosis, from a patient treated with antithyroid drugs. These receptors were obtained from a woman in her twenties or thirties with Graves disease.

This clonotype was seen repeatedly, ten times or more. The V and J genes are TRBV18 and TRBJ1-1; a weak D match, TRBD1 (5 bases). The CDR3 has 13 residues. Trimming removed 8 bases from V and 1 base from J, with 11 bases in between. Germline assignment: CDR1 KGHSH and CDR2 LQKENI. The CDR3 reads CASKMGQNTEAFF. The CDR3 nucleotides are TGTGCCAGCAAAATGGGGCAGAACACTGAAGCTTTCTTT.

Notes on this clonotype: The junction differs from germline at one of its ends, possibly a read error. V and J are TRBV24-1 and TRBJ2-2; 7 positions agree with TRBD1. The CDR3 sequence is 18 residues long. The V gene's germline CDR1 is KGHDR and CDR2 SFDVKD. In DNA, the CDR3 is TGTGCCGCCAGTGATTTTCCCGATGACAACAGGGGCACCGGGGAGCTGTTTTTT. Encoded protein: CAASDFPDDNRGTGELFF.

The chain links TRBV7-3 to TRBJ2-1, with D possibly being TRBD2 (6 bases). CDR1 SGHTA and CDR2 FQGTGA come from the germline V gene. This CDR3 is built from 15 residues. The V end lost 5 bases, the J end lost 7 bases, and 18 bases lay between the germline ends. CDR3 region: CASSPKFAGWNEQFF. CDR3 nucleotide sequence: TGTGCCAGCAGCCCGAAGTTTGCGGGGTGGAATGAGCAGTTCTTC.

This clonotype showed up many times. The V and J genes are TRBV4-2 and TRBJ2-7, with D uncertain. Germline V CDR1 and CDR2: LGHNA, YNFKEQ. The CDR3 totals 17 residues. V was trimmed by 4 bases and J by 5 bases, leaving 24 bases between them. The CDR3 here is CASSLFSGSSEAHEQYF. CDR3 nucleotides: TGTGCCAGCAGCCTGTTTTCCGGGTCTTCGGAAGCCCACGAGCAGTACTTC.

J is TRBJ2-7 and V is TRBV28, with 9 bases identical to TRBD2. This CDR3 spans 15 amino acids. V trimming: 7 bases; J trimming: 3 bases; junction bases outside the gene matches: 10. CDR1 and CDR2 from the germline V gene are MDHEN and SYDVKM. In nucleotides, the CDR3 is TGTGCCAGCACCCCTTGGGCTAGCGGGAACTACGAGCAGTACTTC. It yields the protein CASTPWASGNYEQYF.

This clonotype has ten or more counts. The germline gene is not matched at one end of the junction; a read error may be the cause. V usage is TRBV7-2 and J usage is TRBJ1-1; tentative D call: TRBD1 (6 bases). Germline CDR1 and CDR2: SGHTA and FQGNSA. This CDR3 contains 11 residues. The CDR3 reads CASSPNRDPWF. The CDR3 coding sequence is TGTGCCAGCAGCCCCAACAGGGACCCTTGGTTT.

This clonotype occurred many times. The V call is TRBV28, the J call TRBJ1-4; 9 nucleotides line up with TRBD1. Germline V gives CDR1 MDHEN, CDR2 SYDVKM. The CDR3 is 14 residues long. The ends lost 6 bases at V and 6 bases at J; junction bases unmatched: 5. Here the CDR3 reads CASRRQGGDEKLFF. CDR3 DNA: TGTGCCAGCAGGCGACAGGGGGGGGATGAAAAACTGTTTTTT.

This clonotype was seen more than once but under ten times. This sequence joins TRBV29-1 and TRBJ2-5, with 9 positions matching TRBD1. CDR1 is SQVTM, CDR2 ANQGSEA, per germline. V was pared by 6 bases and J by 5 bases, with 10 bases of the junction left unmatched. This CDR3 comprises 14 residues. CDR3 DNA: TGCAGCGTCAAAGACAGGGGGGTCTGGGAGACCCAGTACTTC. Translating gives CSVKDRGVWETQYF.

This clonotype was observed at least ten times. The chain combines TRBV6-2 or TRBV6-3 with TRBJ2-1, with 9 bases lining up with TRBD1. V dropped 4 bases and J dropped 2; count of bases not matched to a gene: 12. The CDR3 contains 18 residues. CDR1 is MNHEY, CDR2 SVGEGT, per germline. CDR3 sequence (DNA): TGTGCCAGCAGTTCGACTACAGGGGGCGTGAGTCCCTACAATGAGCAGTTCTTC. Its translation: CASSSTTGGVSPYNEQFF.

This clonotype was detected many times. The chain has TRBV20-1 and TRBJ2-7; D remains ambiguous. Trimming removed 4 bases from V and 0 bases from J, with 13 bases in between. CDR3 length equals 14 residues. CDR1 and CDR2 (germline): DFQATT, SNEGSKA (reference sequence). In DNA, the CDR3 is TGCAGTGCTAAACTGACATCTAGCTCCTACGAGCAGTACTTC. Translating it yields CSAKLTSSSYEQYF.

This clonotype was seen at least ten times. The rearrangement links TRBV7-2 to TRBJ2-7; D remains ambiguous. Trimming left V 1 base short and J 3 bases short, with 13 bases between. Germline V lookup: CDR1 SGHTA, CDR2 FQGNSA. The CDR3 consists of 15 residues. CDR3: CASSLGPARVYEQYF. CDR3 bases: TGTGCCAGCAGCTTAGGACCCGCGCGTGTCTACGAGCAGTACTTC. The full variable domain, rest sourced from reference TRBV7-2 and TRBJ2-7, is GAGVSQSPSNKVTEKGKDVELRCDPISGHTALYWYRQSLGQGLEFLIYFQGNSAPDKSGLPSDRFSAERTGGSVSTLTIQRTQQEDSAVYLCASSLGPARVYEQYFGPGTRLTVT.

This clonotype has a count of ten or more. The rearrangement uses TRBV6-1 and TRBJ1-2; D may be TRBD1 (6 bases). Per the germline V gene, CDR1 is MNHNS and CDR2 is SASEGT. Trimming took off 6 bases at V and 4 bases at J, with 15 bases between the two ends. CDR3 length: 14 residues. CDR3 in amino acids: CASRQRGGVYGYTF. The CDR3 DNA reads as TGTGCCAGCAGGCAGAGGGGGGGCGTCTATGGCTACACCTTC.

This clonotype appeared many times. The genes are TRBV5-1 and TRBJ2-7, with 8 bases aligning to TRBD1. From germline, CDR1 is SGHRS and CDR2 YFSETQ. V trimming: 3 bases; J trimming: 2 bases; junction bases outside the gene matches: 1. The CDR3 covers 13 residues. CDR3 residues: CASSWTGTYEQYF. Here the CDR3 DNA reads TGCGCCAGCAGCTGGACAGGGACCTACGAGCAGTACTTC.

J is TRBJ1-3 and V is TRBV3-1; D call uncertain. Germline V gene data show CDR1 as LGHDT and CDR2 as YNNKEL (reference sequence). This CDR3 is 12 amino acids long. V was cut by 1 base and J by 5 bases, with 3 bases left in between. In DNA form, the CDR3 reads TGTGCCAGCAGCCAAGGGCGAAACACCATATATTTT. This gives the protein CASSQGRNTIYF.

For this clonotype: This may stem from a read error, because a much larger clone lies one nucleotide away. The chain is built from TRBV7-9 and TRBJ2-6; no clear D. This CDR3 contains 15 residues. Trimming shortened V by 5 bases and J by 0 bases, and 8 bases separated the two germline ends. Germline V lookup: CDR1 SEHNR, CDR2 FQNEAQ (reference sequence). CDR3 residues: CASSQESSGANVLTF. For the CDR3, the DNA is TGTGCCAGCAGCCAAGAGAGCTCTGGGGCCAACGTCCTGACTTTC.

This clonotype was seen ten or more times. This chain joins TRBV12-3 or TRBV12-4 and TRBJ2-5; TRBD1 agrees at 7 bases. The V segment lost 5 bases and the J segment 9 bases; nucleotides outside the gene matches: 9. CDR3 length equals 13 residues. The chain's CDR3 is CASSASTGLAQYF. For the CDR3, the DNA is TGTGCCAGCAGTGCATCGACAGGGCTGGCCCAGTACTTC.

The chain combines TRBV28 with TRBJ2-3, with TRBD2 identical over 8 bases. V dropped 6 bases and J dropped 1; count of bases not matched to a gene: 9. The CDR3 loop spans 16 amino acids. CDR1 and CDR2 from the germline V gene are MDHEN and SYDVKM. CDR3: CASSSLGLERTDTQYF. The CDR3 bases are TGTGCCAGCAGCTCCCTGGGACTAGAACGCACAGATACGCAGTATTTT.

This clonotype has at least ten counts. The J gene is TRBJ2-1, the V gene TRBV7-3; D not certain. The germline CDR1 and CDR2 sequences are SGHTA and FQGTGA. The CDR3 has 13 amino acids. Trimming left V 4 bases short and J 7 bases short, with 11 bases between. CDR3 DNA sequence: TGTGCCAGCAGCTCAGTCCCCGGGAATGAGCAGTTCTTC. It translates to CASSSVPGNEQFF.

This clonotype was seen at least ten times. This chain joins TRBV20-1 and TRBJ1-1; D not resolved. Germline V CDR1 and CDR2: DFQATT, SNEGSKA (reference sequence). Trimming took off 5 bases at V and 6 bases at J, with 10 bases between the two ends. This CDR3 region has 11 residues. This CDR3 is CSAQKDAEAFF. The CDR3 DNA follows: TGCAGTGCTCAGAAGGATGCTGAAGCTTTCTTT.

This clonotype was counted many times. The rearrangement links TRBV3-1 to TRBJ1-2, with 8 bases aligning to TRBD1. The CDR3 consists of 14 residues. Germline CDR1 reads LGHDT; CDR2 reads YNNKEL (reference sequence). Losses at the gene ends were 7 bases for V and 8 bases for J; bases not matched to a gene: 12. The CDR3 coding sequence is TGTGCCAGCACCCCCGGACAGGGCGCAAGCGGCTACACCTTC. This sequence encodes CASTPGQGASGYTF.

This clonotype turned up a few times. Written as DNA, the CDR3 is TGTGCCAGCAGTTTATCCGTTGGCCCAGCTCACAATGAGCAGTTCTTC. Translation: CASSLSVGPAHNEQFF. This chain connects TRBV27 to TRBJ2-1, with D unclear. The V gene lost 0 bases and the J gene lost 5 bases, with 14 bases spanning the gap. Germline V gene data show CDR1 as MNHEY and CDR2 as SMNVEV (reference sequence). CDR3 length: 16 amino acids.

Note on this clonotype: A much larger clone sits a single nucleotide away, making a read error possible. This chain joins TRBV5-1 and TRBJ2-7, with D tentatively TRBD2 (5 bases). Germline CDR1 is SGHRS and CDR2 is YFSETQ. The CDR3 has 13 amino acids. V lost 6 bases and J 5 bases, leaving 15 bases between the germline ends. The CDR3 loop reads CASNQPPGDEQYF. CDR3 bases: TGCGCCAGCAATCAACCTCCCGGGGACGAGCAGTACTTC.

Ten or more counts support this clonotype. The CDR3 DNA reads TGTGCCACCAGCAGAGAGAAACTGATCTCCTACAATGAGCAGTTCTTC. Its translation: CATSREKLISYNEQFF. The rearrangement joins TRBV15 to TRBJ2-1; D not resolved. Germline V gene data show CDR1 as LNHNV and CDR2 as YYDKDF (reference sequence). This CDR3 is 16 amino acids long. The ends were cut back, 0 bases at V and 0 bases at J, with 9 bases in the middle.

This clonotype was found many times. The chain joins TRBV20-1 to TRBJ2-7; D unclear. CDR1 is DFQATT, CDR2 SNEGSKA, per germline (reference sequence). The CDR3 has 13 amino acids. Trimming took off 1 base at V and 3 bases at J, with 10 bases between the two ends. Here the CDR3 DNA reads TGCAGTGCTAGAGTACACGGGTTCTACGAGCAGTACTTC. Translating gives CSARVHGFYEQYF.

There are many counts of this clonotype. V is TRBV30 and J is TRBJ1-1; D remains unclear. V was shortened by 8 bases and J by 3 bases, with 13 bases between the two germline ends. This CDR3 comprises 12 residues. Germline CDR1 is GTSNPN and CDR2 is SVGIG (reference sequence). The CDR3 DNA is TGTGCCGAGGAAGGGAAGGACACTGAAGCTTTCTTT. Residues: CAEEGKDTEAFF.

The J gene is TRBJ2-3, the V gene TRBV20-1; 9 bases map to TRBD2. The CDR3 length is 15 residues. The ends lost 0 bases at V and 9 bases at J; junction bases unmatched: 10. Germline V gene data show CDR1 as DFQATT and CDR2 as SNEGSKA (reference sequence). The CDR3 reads CSARDRAGGPRTQYF. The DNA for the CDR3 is TGCAGTGCTAGAGATCGGGCGGGAGGGCCGCGGACGCAGTATTTT.

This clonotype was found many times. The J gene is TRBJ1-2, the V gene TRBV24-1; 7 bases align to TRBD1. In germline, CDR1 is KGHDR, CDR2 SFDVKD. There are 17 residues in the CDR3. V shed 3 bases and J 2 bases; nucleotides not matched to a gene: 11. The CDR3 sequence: CATSDPRGPGQNYGYTF. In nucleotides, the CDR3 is TGTGCCACCAGTGATCCAAGGGGTCCGGGACAGAACTATGGCTACACCTTC.

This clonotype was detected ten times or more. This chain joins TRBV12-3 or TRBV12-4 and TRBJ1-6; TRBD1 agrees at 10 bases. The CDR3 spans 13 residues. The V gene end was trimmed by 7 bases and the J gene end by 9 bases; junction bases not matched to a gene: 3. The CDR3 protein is CASNRDRGSPLHF. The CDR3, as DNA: TGTGCCAGCAACCGGGACAGGGGTTCACCCCTCCACTTT.